This T cell receptor (beta chain) stems from a study of cytomegalovirus exposure and HLA in healthy donors. Germline V gene lookup returns CDR1 MGHDK and CDR2 SYGVNS. The CDR3 is 14 residues long. V lost 5 bases and J 5 bases, leaving 13 bases between the germline ends. Primers: 60 Vbeta forward and 13 Jbeta reverse. As processed by the authors: The count from a later analysis was about 80 million unique TCR beta chains, approximately 9.9 million of them shared. This table comes from immunoSEQ multiplex PCR, and its TCRdb copy is limited to in-frame clones, with some not included. V and J calls and clone size come straight from that table; D and trimming were deduced from the DNA. The sample includes fewer than 150,000 clones, 60% to 80% of them seen just once. This clone turned up a few times.

This chain uses TRBV25-1 with TRBJ2-1, with TRBD1 as a possible D gene (6 bases). Specimen: PBMCs. This receptor was identified in a woman under 40 in good health and CMV-seropositive. CDR3 sequence: CASSLDRSNNEQFF. CDR3 nucleotides: TGTGCCAGCAGTTTAGACAGGTCAAACAATGAGCAGTTCTTC.